The 11 T cell receptor beta chains listed next were all sequenced from one sample in a study of cytomegalovirus exposure and HLA in healthy donors. Only in-frame clones appear in the TCRdb table, and some are missing; sequencing was by immunoSEQ multiplex PCR. The sample has 150,000 to 180,000 clones; 86% are singletons. The sequencing input was PBMCs. The receptors were sampled from a man aged 18 to 30 in good health and CMV-seropositive.

V gene TRBV5-1 combines with J gene TRBJ2-3; D is uncertain. V lost 5 bases to trimming and J lost 2 bases, with 12 bases between them. CDR1 SGHRS and CDR2 YFSETQ come from the germline V gene. The CDR3 consists of 14 residues. DNA of the CDR3: TGCGCCAGCAGTAGCCCTGTTGACACAGATACGCAGTATTTT. Amino acid sequence: CASSSPVDTDTQYF. Full variable domain (outside the CDR3, taken from reference TRBV5-1 and TRBJ2-3): KAGVTQTPRYLIKTRGQQVTLSCSPISGHRSVSWYQQTPGQGLQFLFEYFSETQRNKGNFPGRFSGRQFSNSRSEMNVSTLELGDSALYLCASSSPVDTDTQYFGPGTRLTVL.

The chain joins TRBV19 to TRBJ1-1, with D possibly being TRBD1 (5 bases). The CDR3 totals 14 residues. Germline values: CDR1 LNHDA, CDR2 SQIVND (reference sequence). V was pared by 0 bases and J by 4 bases, with 9 bases between. For the CDR3, the DNA is TGTGCCAGTAGTATAGATTGGGGGGGCACTGAAGCTTTCTTT. This sequence encodes CASSIDWGGTEAFF.

Only one count was recorded for this clone. The chain recombines TRBV18 with TRBJ1-2; TRBD1 matches at 7 bases. The CDR3 has 17 residues. Germline trimming cut 2 bases from V and 0 bases from J; bases unmatched to any gene: 9. In germline, CDR1 is KGHSH, CDR2 LQKENI. CDR3 coding DNA: TGTGCCAGCTCACCAACCCACAGGGGCGCTACTAACTATGGCTACACCTTC. It specifies CASSPTHRGATNYGYTF.

The chain has TRBV2 and TRBJ1-5, with a weak D call TRBD1 (5 bases). The CDR3 sequence is 15 residues long. Germline CDR1 SNHLY, CDR2 FYNNEI. Trimming removed 6 bases at V and 1 base at J, with 13 bases between. This CDR3 is CASRPGRGSNQPQHF. In DNA, the CDR3 is TGTGCCAGCAGGCCCGGGAGGGGAAGCAATCAGCCCCAGCATTTT. Together with reference TRBV2 and TRBJ1-5, the CDR3 gives the full variable domain: EPEVTQTPSHQVTQMGQEVILRCVPISNHLYFYWYRQILGQKVEFLVSFYNNEISEKSEIFDDQFSVERPDGSNFTLKIRSTKLEDSAMYFCASRPGRGSNQPQHFGDGTRLSIL.

The chain has TRBV29-1 and TRBJ2-1; 8 positions match TRBD2. CDR1 and CDR2 from the germline V gene are SQVTM and ANQGSEA. The CDR3 runs 13 residues. J gave up 5 bases and V 4 bases, and 4 bases lay outside the gene matches. CDR3 sequence: CSVGAGDHNEQFF. The CDR3 coding sequence is TGCAGCGTTGGAGCGGGAGACCACAATGAGCAGTTCTTC.

This chain links TRBV4-2 with TRBJ1-2, with 7 bases matching TRBD1. This CDR3 region has 16 residues. V dropped 0 bases and J dropped 2; count of bases not matched to a gene: 6. Germline assignment: CDR1 LGHNA and CDR2 YNFKEQ. The DNA of the CDR3 is TGTGCCAGCAGCCAAGACCCAGGGGGACAGAACTATGGCTACACCTTC. It encodes CASSQDPGGQNYGYTF.

In DNA, the CDR3 is TGTGCCAGTAGTATTAATGGAGCTCGTAACTATGGCTACACCTTC. Encoded protein: CASSINGARNYGYTF. The chain carries TRBV19 and TRBJ1-2; D unresolved. The germline V gene has CDR1 LNHDA and CDR2 SQIVND (reference sequence). The CDR3 sequence is 15 residues long. Trimming left V 3 bases short and J 1 base short, with 12 bases between.

This clone occurred once. The rearrangement uses TRBV7-7 and TRBJ2-3; 7 bases are a match to TRBD1. CDR3 length: 14 amino acids. Germline assignment: CDR1 SSHAT and CDR2 FNYEAQ (reference sequence). Trimming removed 5 bases from V and 6 bases from J; junction bases left unmatched: 8. The CDR3 region has the DNA TGTGCCAGCAGCCGACAGGGCACAATGGATACGCAGTATTTT. Translation gives CASSRQGTMDTQYF.

The table lists this clone with a count of one. This rearrangement joins TRBV19 to TRBJ2-3, with 7 bases that match TRBD1. V was clipped by 8 bases and J by 3 bases; unmatched bases: 11. The CDR3 has 15 amino acids. Germline V lookup: CDR1 LNHDA, CDR2 SQIVND (reference sequence). This CDR3 is CASGETGLLTDTQYF. CDR3 DNA: TGTGCCAGTGGGGAGACAGGGCTATTAACAGATACGCAGTATTTT.

This chain links TRBV9 with TRBJ2-5; no definite D call. The V and J ends lost 0 bases and 5 bases respectively, with 14 bases between them. Looked up from germline, CDR1 is SGDLS and CDR2 is YYNGEE. The CDR3 totals 15 residues. CDR3: CASSVGYGPPETQYF. The DNA for the CDR3 is TGTGCCAGCAGCGTAGGTTACGGTCCACCCGAGACCCAGTACTTC.

The chain employs TRBV7-9 and TRBJ2-3; TRBD2 is a possible D gene (6 bases). CDR1 and CDR2 from the germline V gene are SEHNR and FQNEAQ (reference sequence). The CDR3 covers 16 residues. V was pared by 5 bases and J by 6 bases, with 21 bases between. In nucleotides, the CDR3 is TGTGCCAGCAGCCCCGGGATCGGAGGGAGGTGGGATACGCAGTATTTT. Amino acid sequence: CASSPGIGGRWDTQYF.